This record looks at one T cell receptor beta chain sequence and its context. CDR3 length: 14 amino acids. Germline V gene data show CDR1 as LGHNA and CDR2 as YSLEER. Trimming left V 0 bases short and J 9 bases short, with 14 bases between. Clones were read by immunoSEQ multiplex PCR, and TCRdb kept only the in-frame ones, dropping some. The repertoire holds under 20,000 clones, with over 65% as singletons. The data were taken from a study of tumor-infiltrating lymphocytes in localized non-small cell lung cancer. The chain has TRBV4-3 and TRBJ2-5, with D tentatively TRBD2 (5 bases). The receptor's source is a human donor with non-small cell lung cancer. Material: lung tumor tissue. CDR3 in DNA: TGCGCCAGCAGCCAAGATCTGAGGGATCAGGCCCAGTACTTC. It encodes CASSQDLRDQAQYF.